The 17 T cell receptor beta chains reported below all come from one sample, sequenced in a study of control samples from healthy donors and cancer patients. Assay: immunoSEQ multiplex PCR; the TCRdb copy retains only in-frame clones and omits some. The sample lists about 160,000 clones; 94% were seen once. Sequences were obtained from PBMCs. These receptors originate from a man aged 55 to 70 with colorectal cancer.

This rearrangement joins TRBV2 to TRBJ1-5, with D possibly being TRBD1 (6 bases). With 4 bases removed from V and 1 base from J, the gap between germline ends came to 11 bases. The CDR3 runs 15 residues. Per germline, CDR1 SNHLY and CDR2 FYNNEI. In DNA, the CDR3 is TGTGCCAGCAGTGTTGACAGGAACAGCAATCAGCCCCAGCATTTT. Protein product: CASSVDRNSNQPQHF.

The J gene is TRBJ2-1, the V gene TRBV4-2; 7 bases map to TRBD1. The CDR3 extends over 16 amino acids. Trimming at V came to 0 bases and at J to 0 bases, leaving 2 bases not matched to a gene. In germline, CDR1 is LGHNA, CDR2 YNFKEQ. CDR3 nucleotides: TGTGCCAGCAGCCAAGATGGACAGGCCTCCTACAATGAGCAGTTCTTC. Residues: CASSQDGQASYNEQFF.

The gene calls are TRBV2 and TRBJ1-5; TRBD1 matches 7 bases. V lost 7 bases to trimming and J lost 3 bases; unmatched junction nucleotides: 6. CDR1 is SNHLY and CDR2 is FYNNEI in the germline V gene. The CDR3 has 14 residues. CDR3 nucleotide sequence: TGTGCCAGCACCAAGACAGGGTCCAATCAGCCCCAGCATTTT. Its protein is CASTKTGSNQPQHF. The whole variable domain, filled in from reference TRBV2 and TRBJ1-5, reads EPEVTQTPSHQVTQMGQEVILRCVPISNHLYFYWYRQILGQKVEFLVSFYNNEISEKSEIFDDQFSVERPDGSNFTLKIRSTKLEDSAMYFCASTKTGSNQPQHFGDGTRLSIL.

The chain carries TRBV27 and TRBJ2-2; the D gene is possibly TRBD2 (5 bases). CDR1 and CDR2 from the germline V gene are MNHEY and SMNVEV (reference sequence). CDR3 length: 15 residues. Trimming shortened V by 6 bases and J by 0 bases, and 11 bases separated the two germline ends. The CDR3: CASSPFGANTGELFF. The CDR3 DNA is TGTGCCAGCAGCCCGTTCGGGGCGAACACCGGGGAGCTGTTTTTT.

The chain combines TRBV5-6 with TRBJ2-1; D is undetermined. Trimming took off 6 bases at V and 0 bases at J, with 7 bases between the two ends. The CDR3 has 13 residues. Germline values: CDR1 SGHDT, CDR2 YYEEEE. The CDR3 loop reads CASNLDSYNEQFF. The CDR3 DNA reads TGTGCCAGCAACCTGGACTCCTACAATGAGCAGTTCTTC.

The V call is TRBV7-2, the J call TRBJ2-5, with D unclear. This CDR3 has 14 residues. CDR1 is SGHTA, CDR2 FQGNSA, per germline. V dropped 1 base and J dropped 0 bases, with 6 bases sitting between them. The CDR3 loop reads CASSLGEHQETQYF. The DNA for the CDR3 is TGTGCCAGCAGCTTAGGCGAGCACCAAGAGACCCAGTACTTC.

V and J are TRBV5-1 and TRBJ2-7; 9 bases match TRBD1. The CDR3 is 15 residues long. Germline V CDR1 and CDR2: SGHRS, YFSETQ. The junction had 7 bases not matched to a gene; V was cut back by 6 bases and J by 0 bases. This chain's CDR3 is CASTPGQGASYEQYF. CDR3 nucleotide sequence: TGCGCCAGCACCCCGGGACAGGGAGCCTCCTACGAGCAGTACTTC.

The rearrangement joins TRBV24-1 to TRBJ2-3; no reliable D call. This CDR3 has 13 amino acids. Trimming removed 4 bases at V and 6 bases at J, with 10 bases between. Germline assignment: CDR1 KGHDR and CDR2 SFDVKD. CDR3 DNA sequence: TGTGCCACCAGTGAGGAGCTTTGGGATACGCAGTATTTT. Translated: CATSEELWDTQYF.

The table lists this clone with a count of one. J is TRBJ1-1 and V is TRBV28; perhaps TRBD1 as D (5 bases). The V end was cut by 2 bases, the J end by 10 bases, with 14 bases between. The germline CDR1 and CDR2 sequences are MDHEN and SYDVKM. The CDR3 loop spans 13 amino acids. As DNA, the CDR3 is TGTGCCAGCAGTTTAAGCGGGGACGTGGGAGCTTTCTTT. It encodes CASSLSGDVGAFF.

The chain recombines TRBV10-3 with TRBJ1-4; D perhaps matches TRBD1 (5 bases). CDR3 length: 15 residues. V was clipped by 11 bases and J by 3 bases, with 19 bases between them. Germline V lookup: CDR1 ENHRY, CDR2 SYGVKD. The CDR3: CASRGGRPSNEKLFF. The DNA of the CDR3 is TGTGCCTCACGGGGCGGCCGCCCCTCTAATGAAAAACTGTTTTTT.

The chain combines TRBV6-5 with TRBJ2-1, with D uncertain. Germline V gene sequence: CDR1 MNHEY, CDR2 SVGAGI. This CDR3 spans 11 amino acids. V lost 2 bases to trimming and J lost 7 bases, with 3 bases between them. CDR3 protein: CASSYGNEQFF. The CDR3 nucleotides read TGTGCCAGCAGTTACGGGAATGAGCAGTTCTTC.

This clone occurred once. This chain joins TRBV29-1 and TRBJ2-2; 8 bases match TRBD1. The CDR3 consists of 14 residues. The V gene's germline CDR1 is SQVTM and CDR2 ANQGSEA. V lost 4 bases, J lost 2 bases, and 3 bases stayed unmatched. The CDR3 DNA sequence: TGCAGCGTTGGGACAGGGTTTAACACCGGGGAGCTGTTTTTT. This encodes CSVGTGFNTGELFF.

The V and J genes are TRBV29-1 and TRBJ1-1; no reliable D call. Trimming pared 7 bases from V and 3 bases from J, leaving 15 bases between. CDR3 length: 13 residues. Germline CDR1 is SQVTM and CDR2 is ANQGSEA. The chain's CDR3 is CSARPGLDTEAFF. CDR3 in DNA: TGCAGCGCAAGACCGGGGTTAGACACTGAAGCTTTCTTT.

This chain connects TRBV14 to TRBJ1-3; D not certain. Trimming removed 4 bases at V and 1 base at J, with 20 bases between. CDR3 length equals 18 residues. Germline V gene lookup returns CDR1 SGHDN and CDR2 FVKESK. CDR3 nucleotide sequence: TGTGCCAGCAGCCGGACTCCCACATCAGACACTTCTGGAAACACCATATATTTT. Its translation: CASSRTPTSDTSGNTIYF.

J is TRBJ1-6 and V is TRBV25-1; D perhaps matches TRBD1 (6 bases). This CDR3 region has 15 residues. Germline V gene lookup returns CDR1 MGHDK and CDR2 SYGVNS. V dropped 1 base and J dropped 7 bases, with 11 bases sitting between them. CDR3 loop: CASSEWTDLNSPLHF. Here the CDR3 DNA reads TGTGCCAGCAGTGAATGGACAGACCTGAATTCACCCCTCCACTTT.

This chain connects TRBV5-8 to TRBJ2-3; TRBD2 aligns across 11 bases. V trimming: 5 bases; J trimming: 4 bases; junction bases outside the gene matches: 3. From germline, CDR1 is SGHTS and CDR2 YDEGEE. This CDR3 region has 14 residues. CDR3 amino acids: CASRIAGGSDTQYF. DNA of the CDR3: TGTGCCAGCAGGATAGCGGGGGGGTCAGATACGCAGTATTTT. Full variable domain (missing parts from reference TRBV5-8 and TRBJ2-3): EAGVTQSPTHLIKTRGQQATLRCSPISGHTSVYWYQQALGLGLQFLLWYDEGEERNRGNFPPRFSGRQFPNYSSELNVNALELEDSALYLCASRIAGGSDTQYFGPGTRLTVL.

The chain employs TRBV5-1 and TRBJ1-2; 7 positions match TRBD1. Germline trimming cut 0 bases from V and 4 bases from J; bases unmatched to any gene: 9. Germline V gives CDR1 SGHRS, CDR2 YFSETQ. There are 16 residues in the CDR3. CDR3 protein: CASSLEEQGRSYGYTF. The CDR3 coding sequence is TGCGCCAGCAGCTTGGAGGAACAGGGGCGGAGCTATGGCTACACCTTC.